This TCR beta chain comes out of a study of T cell clonality in common variable immunodeficiency. Study-level points and caveats: In common variable immunodeficiency, TCR beta chains reportedly carried fewer deletions and N-nucleotide insertions. CVID subjects had higher TCRbeta clonality than healthy controls, most marked in about a third. Compared with controls, CVID subjects had fewer shared TCRbeta clones.

This CDR3 spans 15 amino acids. CDR1 and CDR2 (germline): SEHNR, FQNEAQ (reference sequence). J gave up 0 bases and V 4 bases, and 2 bases lay outside the gene matches. The table lists this clone with many counts. Its antigen is as yet unknown. Read coverage stops 3 residues before the CDR3 terminus; the germline J gene supplies the remainder. Sequencing used immunoSEQ multiplex PCR; TCRdb keeps in-frame clones, though not all of them. The repertoire consists of about 34,000 clones, none detected only once. Most patients and controls had Caucasian heritage. The receptor comes from a person aged 18 to 70 in good health. The sample consisted of peripheral blood mononuclear cells. This chain connects TRBV7-9 to TRBJ1-3; the match to TRBD1 covers 8 bases. CDR3: CASSSGTGSGNTIYF. The CDR3 bases that were read are TGTGCCAGCAGCTCCGGGACAGGCTCTGGAAACACC.